This T cell receptor beta chain was identified in a study of T cells in Graves' hyperthyroidism and ophthalmopathy. Whole-study context: Before any treatment, at initial diagnosis, peripheral blood was collected.

The germline CDR1 and CDR2 sequences are SNHLY and FYNNEI. This CDR3 is built from 14 residues. The V end lost 4 bases, the J end lost 1 base, and 9 bases lay between the germline ends. Regions amplified from RNA transcripts were the TCR beta CDR3 regions. HTBI primers were employed in a first-round RT-PCR of the TCR CDR3. TCRdb reprocessed the multiplex PCR reads with MiXCR, giving one entry per CDR3 protein. Of about 500,000 distinct CDR3 sequences listed, around 17% were seen once; the top ten hold under 20%. The V and J genes are TRBV2 and TRBJ2-3; either TRBD1 or TRBD2 may supply D (5 bases each). The sequencing sample was made of blood. The receptor was isolated from a woman aged 18-30 years with Graves' hyperthyroidism. DNA of the CDR3: TGTGCCAGCAGTGTCCGGGACCGCACAGATACGCAGTATTTT. The encoded protein is CASSVRDRTDTQYF.